This is a list of T cell receptor beta chains from one sample in a study of T-cell memory formation after mild COVID-19. TCRdb reprocessed the 5' RACE reads via MiXCR and lists one record per CDR3 protein. In the table there are 300,000 to 400,000 distinct CDR3 sequences, 28% of which are singletons. Sequencing input: PBMCs or a T cell subset sorted from them (not recorded which). The receptors stem from an adult woman who had mild COVID-19 (a few samples of this study predate the infection). Cell type and time point are not known. The CDR3 runs from the conserved cysteine through the conserved F or W. Fields, in order: D gene, V gene, J gene, clone size, CDR3 DNA, CDR3 protein. A D gene is named only where the DNA matches it firmly. Size values are once, few and many counts, or a class for expanded clones, and some rows have none.

d_gene: TRBD1; v_gene: TRBV5-1; j_gene: TRBJ1-2; abundance: few; CDR3nt: TGCGCCAGCAGCATCACAGGGGCTAACTATGGCTACACCTTC; CDR3aa: CASSITGANYGYTF
d_gene: TRBD1; v_gene: TRBV27; j_gene: TRBJ2-7; abundance: -; CDR3nt: TGTGCCAGCAGTTTACTAAGTCCGAGACAGGGATACGAGCAGTACTTC; CDR3aa: CASSLLSPRQGYEQYF
d_gene: -; v_gene: TRBV14; j_gene: TRBJ2-1; abundance: -; CDR3nt: TGTGCCAGCAGCCATCCCCCCCAGGGACCTCTCGAGCAGTTCTTC; CDR3aa: CASSHPPQGPLEQFF
d_gene: TRBD1; v_gene: TRBV27; j_gene: TRBJ1-1; abundance: -; CDR3nt: TGTGCCAGCCTATCCGACCGGAGGACAGGGGGCACGGCTTTCTTT; CDR3aa: CASLSDRRTGGTAFF
d_gene: -; v_gene: TRBV5-5; j_gene: TRBJ2-5; abundance: few; CDR3nt: TGTGCCAGCAGCTCCGTCCGGGCTCGAGAGACCCAGTACTTC; CDR3aa: CASSSVRARETQYF
d_gene: -; v_gene: TRBV28; j_gene: TRBJ2-7; abundance: few; CDR3nt: TGTGCCAGCATGGGGCTGGGAAGGTACGAGCAGTACTTC; CDR3aa: CASMGLGRYEQYF
d_gene: -; v_gene: TRBV7-3; j_gene: TRBJ2-1; abundance: few; CDR3nt: TGTGCCAGCAGCCCGTCGAGGACCAACAATGAGCAGTTCTTC; CDR3aa: CASSPSRTNNEQFF
d_gene: TRBD1; v_gene: TRBV15; j_gene: TRBJ2-3; abundance: -; CDR3nt: TGTGCCACCAGCTTCGACAGGGTCACAGATACGCAGTATTTT; CDR3aa: CATSFDRVTDTQYF
d_gene: -; v_gene: TRBV30; j_gene: TRBJ1-1; abundance: -; CDR3nt: TGTGCCTGGAGTGTTGATGGGGTGGACACTGAAGCTTTCTTT; CDR3aa: CAWSVDGVDTEAFF
d_gene: -; v_gene: TRBV9; j_gene: TRBJ2-5; abundance: -; CDR3nt: TGTGCCAGCAGCGTCCAGACCGGGGACACAGGAGAGACCCAGTACTTC; CDR3aa: CASSVQTGDTGETQYF
d_gene: -; v_gene: TRBV30; j_gene: TRBJ2-3; abundance: few; CDR3nt: TGTGCCCTCGCTCAGGGCCAAAGGAGCACAGATACGCAGTATTTT; CDR3aa: CALAQGQRSTDTQYF
d_gene: -; v_gene: TRBV7-2; j_gene: TRBJ1-6; abundance: -; CDR3nt: TGTGCCAGCAGCCTGACCTACGACGGACATTCACCCCTCCACTTT; CDR3aa: CASSLTYDGHSPLHF
d_gene: TRBD1; v_gene: TRBV12-3/TRBV12-4; j_gene: TRBJ2-1; abundance: -; CDR3nt: TGTGCCAGCAGTTACCGGGACAGGGGCCCCCCGTTCTTC; CDR3aa: CASSYRDRGPPFF
d_gene: -; v_gene: TRBV30; j_gene: TRBJ1-2; abundance: -; CDR3nt: TGTGCCTGGAGTGAAGAGAAAGGGTGGCTCAGCTATGGCTACACCTTC; CDR3aa: CAWSEEKGWLSYGYTF
d_gene: -; v_gene: TRBV11-2; j_gene: TRBJ2-7; abundance: few; CDR3nt: TGTGCCAGCAGCTTGGGTCAGAACGAGCAGTACTTC; CDR3aa: CASSLGQNEQYF
d_gene: TRBD1; v_gene: TRBV5-6; j_gene: TRBJ2-1; abundance: few; CDR3nt: TGTGCCAGCAGCTTCGGACAGGGAGAATACAATGAGCAGTTCTTC; CDR3aa: CASSFGQGEYNEQFF
d_gene: TRBD1; v_gene: TRBV5-1; j_gene: TRBJ2-7; abundance: -; CDR3nt: TGCGCCAGCACCAGAACCGGGACAGGATACTACGAGCAGTACTTC; CDR3aa: CASTRTGTGYYEQYF
d_gene: -; v_gene: TRBV11-2; j_gene: TRBJ2-1; abundance: many; CDR3nt: TGTGCCAGCAGCCCCCGGGATGAGCAGTTCTTC; CDR3aa: CASSPRDEQFF
d_gene: TRBD2; v_gene: TRBV12-3/TRBV12-4; j_gene: TRBJ2-1; abundance: -; CDR3nt: TGTGCCAGCAGTTTGGTCACTAGCGGGAGTGATGAGCAGTTCTTC; CDR3aa: CASSLVTSGSDEQFF
d_gene: -; v_gene: TRBV20-1; j_gene: TRBJ2-3; abundance: -; CDR3nt: TGCAGTGCTAAGCCGGCAGGCACCATCCGCACAGATACGCAGTATTTT; CDR3aa: CSAKPAGTIRTDTQYF
d_gene: TRBD1; v_gene: TRBV7-2; j_gene: TRBJ1-5; abundance: many; CDR3nt: TGTGCCATCCAGGGACAGGGGACCCAGCCCCAGCATTTT; CDR3aa: CAIQGQGTQPQHF